This T cell receptor beta chain was observed in a study of regulatory T cells in long-lasting Graves disease. Arm-PCR of CDR3 regions with iRepertoire HTBI primers generated TCR beta libraries. Using its own MiXCR run on the multiplex PCR reads, TCRdb lists one record per CDR3 protein. Among about 420,000 distinct CDR3 sequences, 23% were seen once, and the ten largest hold approximately 28%. Note on this clonotype: Its antigen remains unidentified.

Sample time point: persistent/refractory GD, antithyroid drugs over 5 years with positive TRAb. PBMC RNA served as the TCR library source. Blood from the periphery, approximately 9 milliliters in all, was drawn into EDTA tubes. The CDR3 is 13 residues long. The germline CDR1 and CDR2 sequences are GTSNPN and SVGIG (reference sequence). Trimming stripped 0 bases from V and 0 bases from J, with 3 bases between. Study-level findings and limits: Persistent disease preferred TRBV28, TRBJ1-2 and TRBJ2-5; new disease, TRBV20-1 and TRBJ2-1.

The sequence was collected from a female donor with Graves disease. Sequencing used peripheral blood mononuclear cells (PBMCs), obtained when the disease was refractory, from a patient treated with antithyroid drugs. J is TRBJ1-3 and V is TRBV30; D unresolved. CDR3: CAWSVDSGNTIYF. The CDR3 DNA is TGTGCCTGGAGTGTTGACTCTGGAAACACCATATATTTT.